These T cell receptor beta chains were read from a single sample in a study of shared clonotypes between healthy human individuals. TCRdb's table, derived via immunoSEQ multiplex PCR, lists solely in-frame clones and lacks some. Among 1.5 million to 2.5 million clones listed, roughly 95% were seen once. The sample taken for sequencing was naive CD8+ T cells sorted from blood. Source of these receptors: a man aged 18 to 30 in good health. Each CDR3 is given with its conserved first and last residue. Fields, in order: J gene, V gene, clone size, D gene, CDR3 length, CDR3 DNA, CDR3 protein. The D gene is left open where the match is weak. A clone size is listed for some rows: how often the clone was seen (once, few, many), or a class if it is expanded.

J gene: TRBJ2-5
V gene: TRBV11-2
clone size: -
D gene: TRBD2
CDR3 length: 16
CDR3 DNA: TGTGCCAGCAGCACCTGGACTAGCGGGATTCAAGAGACCCAGTACTTC
CDR3 protein: CASSTWTSGIQETQYF

J gene: TRBJ2-5
V gene: TRBV27
clone size: -
D gene: -
CDR3 length: 13
CDR3 DNA: TGTGCCAGCAGTGAGGACTCCCAAGAGACCCAGTACTTC
CDR3 protein: CASSEDSQETQYF

J gene: TRBJ2-7
V gene: TRBV9
clone size: -
D gene: -
CDR3 length: 12
CDR3 DNA: TGTGCCAGCGGCCCCCAGGGTAGCGAGCAGTACTTC
CDR3 protein: CASGPQGSEQYF

J gene: TRBJ2-1
V gene: TRBV7-9
clone size: -
D gene: -
CDR3 length: 12
CDR3 DNA: TGTGCCAGCAGCTTAGCGCCGTGGGAGCAGTTCTTC
CDR3 protein: CASSLAPWEQFF

J gene: TRBJ2-2
V gene: TRBV4-3
clone size: -
D gene: -
CDR3 length: 15
CDR3 DNA: TGCGCCAGCAGCCAAGATGCCAGTCGAACCGGGGAGCTGTTTTTT
CDR3 protein: CASSQDASRTGELFF

J gene: TRBJ1-3
V gene: TRBV4-2
clone size: -
D gene: TRBD1
CDR3 length: 17
CDR3 DNA: TGTGCCAGCAGCCAAGATCAGGAGGGGGCTGATGGAAACACCATATATTTT
CDR3 protein: CASSQDQEGADGNTIYF

J gene: TRBJ2-3
V gene: TRBV2
clone size: once
D gene: -
CDR3 length: 15
CDR3 DNA: TGTGCCAGCAGCTCCCGGTCATCCGGGACAGATACGCAGTATTTT
CDR3 protein: CASSSRSSGTDTQYF

J gene: TRBJ1-3
V gene: TRBV25-1
clone size: -
D gene: -
CDR3 length: 15
CDR3 DNA: TGTGCCAGCAGTGAAGCGGGGTATGCAGGAAACACCATATATTTT
CDR3 protein: CASSEAGYAGNTIYF

J gene: TRBJ2-3
V gene: TRBV7-9
clone size: -
D gene: -
CDR3 length: 14
CDR3 DNA: TGTGCCAGCAGCTTCGGCCCCAACCCAGATACGCAGTATTTT
CDR3 protein: CASSFGPNPDTQYF

J gene: TRBJ2-2
V gene: TRBV9
clone size: -
D gene: -
CDR3 length: 14
CDR3 DNA: TGTGCCAGCAGTCAGGGGGGCGGCACCGGGGAGCTGTTTTTT
CDR3 protein: CASSQGGGTGELFF

J gene: TRBJ1-4
V gene: TRBV4-2
clone size: -
D gene: -
CDR3 length: 16
CDR3 DNA: TGTGCCAGCAGCCAAGTATATCGGGGTACGGGAGAAAAACTGTTTTTT
CDR3 protein: CASSQVYRGTGEKLFF

J gene: TRBJ2-3
V gene: TRBV9
clone size: -
D gene: -
CDR3 length: 16
CDR3 DNA: TGTGCCAGCGCCCCGGCCGTCGCCCTAGGTTTGGATACGCAGTATTTT
CDR3 protein: CASAPAVALGLDTQYF